Shown below are 29 T cell receptor beta chains from a single sample sequenced in a study of cytomegalovirus exposure and HLA in healthy donors. Researchers ran the PCR with 60 Vbeta and 13 Jbeta primers. The data were produced by immunoSEQ multiplex PCR, yet TCRdb's version contains in-frame clones alone and is incomplete. The table has 150,000 or so clones, 75% seen once. The sample taken for sequencing was PBMCs. These receptor sequences come from a man aged 30 to 39 in good health and CMV-seronegative.

The table lists this clone with a count of one. This chain uses TRBV19 with TRBJ2-3; 7 nucleotides agree with TRBD1. With 5 bases clipped from V and 3 bases from J, the junction kept 5 bases outside the gene matches. The CDR3 has 14 amino acids. CDR1 LNHDA and CDR2 SQIVND come from the germline V gene (reference sequence). The CDR3 region is CASSSTGRTDTQYF. The CDR3 DNA sequence: TGTGCCAGTAGTTCGACAGGGAGAACAGATACGCAGTATTTT. The entire variable domain, with the rest obtained from reference TRBV19 and TRBJ2-3, is as follows: DGGITQSPKYLFRKEGQNVTLSCEQNLNHDAMYWYRQDPGQGLRLIYYSQIVNDFQKGDIAEGYSVSREKKESFPLTVTSAQKNPTAFYLCASSSTGRTDTQYFGPGTRLTVL.

V and J are TRBV2 and TRBJ2-7, with D hard to call. This CDR3 is 12 amino acids long. V shed 6 bases and J shed 2 bases, with 8 bases lying between them. Germline loops: CDR1 SNHLY, CDR2 FYNNEI. The CDR3 loop reads CASRGYPYEQYF. The CDR3 DNA follows: TGTGCCAGCAGGGGCTACCCCTACGAGCAGTACTTC.

The rearrangement uses TRBV28 and TRBJ1-2; the D is unclear. The CDR3 loop spans 14 amino acids. Per the germline V gene, CDR1 is MDHEN and CDR2 is SYDVKM. V shed 6 bases and J shed 7 bases, with 18 bases lying between them. CDR3 nucleotide sequence: TGTGCCAGCAGGTCTATCGAGGGATTACGTGGCTACACCTTC. Protein: CASRSIEGLRGYTF.

This clone appeared a few times. V usage is TRBV5-1 and J usage is TRBJ1-1; D is possibly TRBD1 (6 bases). The V end was cut by 4 bases, the J end by 5 bases, with 21 bases between. Germline-derived CDR1 and CDR2 are SGHRS and YFSETQ. The CDR3 totals 16 residues. Here the CDR3 reads CASSLRSGGAGTEAFF. The CDR3 DNA reads TGCGCCAGCAGCCTCCGGAGCGGGGGCGCGGGAACTGAAGCTTTCTTT.

This clone was seen more than once but under ten times. The chain is built from TRBV9 and TRBJ2-7; D might be TRBD1 (6 bases). V was trimmed by 0 bases and J by 4 bases, leaving 14 bases between them. Germline V gene data show CDR1 as SGDLS and CDR2 as YYNGEE. The CDR3 length is 15 residues. CDR3 residues: CASSVAGSRGYEQYF. The CDR3, as DNA: TGTGCCAGCAGCGTAGCTGGTAGCAGGGGATACGAGCAGTACTTC.

The chain has TRBV29-1 and TRBJ2-5; D is unclear. V was pared by 7 bases and J by 3 bases, with 6 bases between. The CDR3 consists of 10 residues. Germline assignment: CDR1 SQVTM and CDR2 ANQGSEA. In nucleotides, the CDR3 is TGCAGCGGTATAAAAGAGACCCAGTACTTC. Translating it yields CSGIKETQYF.

The CDR3 loop is CASSSMGGSTNEKLFF. CDR3 DNA: TGTGCCAGCAGTTCGATGGGGGGGTCAACTAATGAAAAACTGTTTTTT. This chain uses TRBV28 with TRBJ1-4; D perhaps matches TRBD1 (5 bases). The CDR3 length is 16 residues. Germline CDR1 MDHEN, CDR2 SYDVKM. Deletions cut 4 bases from V and 0 bases from J, with 12 bases between.

The rearrangement joins TRBV20-1 to TRBJ1-1; D is unresolved. Trimming cost V 7 bases and J 1 base, with 7 bases left between them. Germline CDR1 and CDR2: DFQATT and SNEGSKA (reference sequence). The CDR3 is 11 amino acids. CDR3 bases: TGCAGTGGGGAGGGGAACACTGAAGCTTTCTTT. Its protein product is CSGEGNTEAFF.

V and J are TRBV7-9 and TRBJ2-3; 11 nucleotides line up with TRBD2. The germline CDR1 and CDR2 sequences are SEHNR and FQNEAQ (reference sequence). J gave up 7 bases and V 4 bases, and 13 bases lay outside the gene matches. The CDR3 extends over 17 amino acids. CDR3 nucleotide sequence: TGTGCCAGCAGCTCCGATAGCGGGAGGGCCGATTGGTATACGCAGTATTTT. Its translation is CASSSDSGRADWYTQYF.

The CDR3 reads CASMKASGFSYEQYF. The CDR3, as DNA: TGTGCCAGCATGAAGGCTAGCGGATTCTCCTACGAGCAGTACTTC. The chain has TRBV6-6 and TRBJ2-7; the match to TRBD2 covers 7 bases. Germline loops: CDR1 MNHNY, CDR2 SVGAGI (reference sequence). The CDR3 runs to 15 residues. Germline trimming cut 7 bases from V and 0 bases from J; bases unmatched to any gene: 9.

The chain carries TRBV6-1 and TRBJ2-1, with 12 bases that match TRBD2. Per germline, CDR1 MNHNS and CDR2 SASEGT. This CDR3 has 16 residues. The J segment lost 5 bases and the V segment lost 4 bases, leaving 6 bases of the junction unmatched. The CDR3 DNA is TGTGCCAGCAGTGCGCGACTAGCGGGGGCCGACAATGAGCAGTTCTTC. Encoded protein: CASSARLAGADNEQFF.

CDR3 coding DNA: TGCGCCAGCAGCTCCACGGGGACTAGCGGAGAGACCCAGTACTTC. It encodes CASSSTGTSGETQYF. This chain joins TRBV5-1 and TRBJ2-5; 11 bases map to TRBD2. This CDR3 region has 15 residues. V shed 3 bases, J shed 4 bases, and the junction held 5 bases outside the gene matches. Germline CDR1 reads SGHRS; CDR2 reads YFSETQ.

The rearrangement joins TRBV30 to TRBJ1-2; 9 bases fit TRBD1. Germline V gene data show CDR1 as GTSNPN and CDR2 as SVGIG (reference sequence). The junction had 5 bases not matched to a gene; V was cut back by 7 bases and J by 2 bases. The CDR3 spans 13 residues. The CDR3 here is CASPGTGNYGYTF. CDR3 coding DNA: TGTGCCTCACCCGGGACAGGGAACTATGGCTACACCTTC.

The chain carries TRBV5-6 and TRBJ2-7; TRBD2 agrees at 14 bases. CDR3 length: 15 amino acids. J lost 9 bases, V lost 4 bases, and 9 bases had no gene match. Germline CDR1 SGHDT, CDR2 YYEEEE. For the CDR3, the DNA is TGTGCCAGCAGCGTAACGGGACTAGCGGGGGCTGTGCAGTACTTC. Protein: CASSVTGLAGAVQYF.

The chain links TRBV28 to TRBJ2-1, with D perhaps matching TRBD1 (5 bases). This CDR3 comprises 12 residues. Germline CDR1 is MDHEN and CDR2 is SYDVKM. Deletions cut 3 bases from V and 9 bases from J, with 9 bases between. The CDR3, as DNA: TGTGCCAGCAGTTTGGGGCTCGGTGAGCAGTTCTTC. Protein: CASSLGLGEQFF.

The CDR3 spells CASSPPRQVPPLGYEQYF. CDR3 bases: TGTGCCAGCAGTCCTCCTAGACAGGTTCCACCCCTCGGGTACGAGCAGTACTTC. V is TRBV28 and J is TRBJ2-7, with D perhaps TRBD1 (6 bases). Trimming cost V 5 bases and J 4 bases, with 27 bases left between them. From germline, CDR1 is MDHEN and CDR2 SYDVKM. This CDR3 region has 18 residues.

J is TRBJ2-1 and V is TRBV5-8; 16 nucleotides agree with TRBD2. Losses at the gene ends were 2 bases for V and 8 bases for J; bases not matched to a gene: 7. The CDR3 has 17 amino acids. From germline, CDR1 is SGHTS and CDR2 YDEGEE. The CDR3 sequence is CASSFVGLAGGIDEQFF. In DNA form, the CDR3 reads TGTGCCAGCAGCTTCGTGGGACTAGCGGGGGGGATAGATGAGCAGTTCTTC.

This clone was seen more than once but under ten times. The chain has TRBV19 and TRBJ1-2, with TRBD1 as a possible D gene (6 bases). The CDR3 sequence is 13 residues long. Looked up from germline, CDR1 is LNHDA and CDR2 is SQIVND (reference sequence). V shed 10 bases and J shed 7 bases, with 19 bases lying between them. CDR3 DNA sequence: TGTGCCACACAGGGTCAAGGGCTATTTGGCTACACCTTC. It translates to CATQGQGLFGYTF.

The V and J genes are TRBV7-2 and TRBJ1-2, with TRBD1 identical over 8 bases. Germline CDR1 SGHTA, CDR2 FQGNSA. CDR3 size: 15 residues. V shed 5 bases and J 1 base; nucleotides not matched to a gene: 6. The DNA for the CDR3 is TGTGCCAGCAGCCTGATACAGGGGGGTAACTATGGCTACACCTTC. Amino acid sequence: CASSLIQGGNYGYTF. The whole variable domain, filled in from reference TRBV7-2 and TRBJ1-2, reads GAGVSQSPSNKVTEKGKDVELRCDPISGHTALYWYRQSLGQGLEFLIYFQGNSAPDKSGLPSDRFSAERTGGSVSTLTIQRTQQEDSAVYLCASSLIQGGNYGYTFGSGTRLTVV.

The chain couples TRBV2 to TRBJ1-5; TRBD1 might be the D (5 bases). V gave up 8 bases and J gave up 5 bases, with 16 bases separating them. The germline CDR1 and CDR2 sequences are SNHLY and FYNNEI. This CDR3 is built from 14 residues. The CDR3 reads CASWFGRADQPQHF. CDR3 DNA: TGTGCCAGCTGGTTTGGCAGGGCGGATCAGCCCCAGCATTTT.

There are a few counts of this clone. This sequence joins TRBV6-5 and TRBJ2-7; D is possibly TRBD1 (6 bases). V was trimmed by 0 bases and J by 0 bases, leaving 9 bases between them. The CDR3 has 15 residues. Germline V gene sequence: CDR1 MNHEY, CDR2 SVGAGI. In nucleotides, the CDR3 is TGTGCCAGCAGTTACTCGGACAGCAGCTCCTACGAGCAGTACTTC. As protein: CASSYSDSSSYEQYF.

This clone has a handful of counts. The chain uses TRBV5-4 and TRBJ1-2; 8 bases align to TRBD1. Trimming removed 8 bases from V and 1 base from J; junction bases left unmatched: 13. Germline V gene data show CDR1 as SGHNT and CDR2 as YYREEE (reference sequence). This CDR3 spans 16 amino acids. CDR3 in amino acids: CASVETGTGINYGYTF. In DNA, the CDR3 is TGTGCCAGTGTCGAAACAGGGACAGGTATTAACTATGGCTACACCTTC.

J is TRBJ2-3 and V is TRBV5-1; 7 bases line up with TRBD1. The CDR3 runs 15 residues. CDR1 is SGHRS and CDR2 is YFSETQ in the germline V gene. V shed 4 bases and J 5 bases; nucleotides not matched to a gene: 10. CDR3 loop: CASSPPTGVVDTQYF. CDR3 bases: TGCGCCAGCAGCCCACCCACAGGGGTTGTAGATACGCAGTATTTT.

The chain carries TRBV28 and TRBJ1-2; D possibly corresponds to TRBD1 (6 bases). Germline V CDR1 and CDR2: MDHEN, SYDVKM. Trimming stripped 3 bases from V and 4 bases from J, with 12 bases between. The CDR3 covers 14 residues. The DNA for the CDR3 is TGTGCCAGCAGTTTCCCGGGGACAAGCTATGGCTACACCTTC. This gives the protein CASSFPGTSYGYTF.

V gene TRBV13 combines with J gene TRBJ2-1; 14 bases align to TRBD2. The CDR3 has 22 amino acids. Germline-derived CDR1 and CDR2 are PRHDT and FYEKMQ (reference sequence). J was trimmed by 5 bases and V by 4 bases; bases with no gene match: 22. The CDR3 DNA reads TGTGCCAGCAGCTCACCGGGACTGAGGGGAGAGGGACTAGCGGGGGCCCACAATGAGCAGTTCTTC. Translated: CASSSPGLRGEGLAGAHNEQFF.

This chain links TRBV5-4 with TRBJ2-7; TRBD1 matches 7 bases. With V trimmed by 0 bases and J by 4 bases, 7 bases remained unmatched. This CDR3 region has 15 residues. CDR1 and CDR2 from the germline V gene are SGHNT and YYREEE (reference sequence). The chain's CDR3 is CASSLGQGIRYEQYF. The CDR3 bases are TGTGCCAGCAGCTTGGGACAGGGAATTCGATACGAGCAGTACTTC.

The chain carries TRBV9 and TRBJ2-4; 7 bases match TRBD2. CDR1 and CDR2 from the germline V gene are SGDLS and YYNGEE. This CDR3 contains 13 residues. Losses at the gene ends were 7 bases for V and 3 bases for J; bases not matched to a gene: 4. CDR3 sequence (DNA): TGTGCCAGCGCAGAGCGGGGCAAAAACATTCAGTACTTC. The encoded protein is CASAERGKNIQYF.

The chain combines TRBV28 with TRBJ1-2; D perhaps matches TRBD1 (5 bases). Germline CDR1 is MDHEN and CDR2 is SYDVKM. The length of the CDR3 is 13 residues. V was pared by 6 bases and J by 6 bases, with 14 bases between. The chain's CDR3 is CASRLLQGNGYTF. The CDR3, as DNA: TGTGCCAGCAGGCTACTCCAGGGAAATGGCTACACCTTC.

The chain couples TRBV4-2 to TRBJ2-7, with TRBD2 matching over 12 bases. The CDR3 consists of 16 residues. Germline CDR1 is LGHNA and CDR2 is YNFKEQ. Trimming removed 2 bases from V and 7 bases from J; junction bases left unmatched: 9. This CDR3 is CASSQPPSGGAREQYF. CDR3 coding DNA: TGTGCCAGCAGCCAACCCCCTAGCGGGGGGGCTCGAGAGCAGTACTTC.